The 15 T cell receptor beta chains below all came from one sample that was sequenced in a study of blood T cell repertoires in COVID-19. Clones were sequenced by immunoSEQ multiplex PCR, and TCRdb holds only the in-frame ones, with some missing. The sample has around 140,000 clones; around 78% are singletons. Source material: peripheral blood. These receptors originate from a woman older than 75 with active or convalescent COVID-19.

The rearrangement links TRBV19 to TRBJ2-2, with D tentatively TRBD2 (6 bases). The CDR3 runs 13 residues. Germline V CDR1 and CDR2: LNHDA, SQIVND (reference sequence). The V end lost 3 bases, the J end lost 7 bases, and 9 bases lay between the germline ends. The CDR3: CASSMGGVGELFF. DNA for the CDR3: TGTGCCAGTAGTATGGGGGGAGTCGGGGAGCTGTTTTTT.

V is TRBV13 and J is TRBJ1-2, with 8 bases lining up with TRBD1. This CDR3 is 17 amino acids long. V was clipped by 5 bases and J by 4 bases; unmatched bases: 15. Germline loops: CDR1 PRHDT, CDR2 FYEKMQ (reference sequence). For the CDR3, the DNA is TGTGCCAGCAGCCAATCCGGGACAGGTTTAATTCTCTATGGCTACACCTTC. Protein product: CASSQSGTGLILYGYTF.

The rearrangement uses TRBV6-5 and TRBJ2-5, with a weak D call TRBD2 (5 bases). The CDR3 contains 13 residues. Trimming left V 6 bases short and J 7 bases short, with 15 bases between. Germline values: CDR1 MNHEY, CDR2 SVGAGI. In DNA form, the CDR3 reads TGTGCCAGCAGAATGGACCGGACTGGGACCCAGTACTTC. Translated, it gives CASRMDRTGTQYF.

The V gene is TRBV10-2, the J gene TRBJ1-5; no clear D. The ends were cut back, 0 bases at V and 5 bases at J, with 8 bases in the middle. Germline V gene sequence: CDR1 WSHSY, CDR2 SAAADI. The CDR3 covers 14 residues. Here the CDR3 DNA reads TGCGCCAGCAGTGAGTCGCTCGGGTATCAGCCCCAGCATTTT. It codes for CASSESLGYQPQHF.

About this clone itself: A much larger clone differs from this one at a single base, so this may be a read error. The chain couples TRBV14 to TRBJ2-7, with TRBD2 identical over 7 bases. The germline V gene encodes CDR1 SGHDN and CDR2 FVKESK. V lost 4 bases and J lost 3; bases outside the gene matches: 9. The CDR3 covers 15 residues. This CDR3 is CASSRRSGNLYEQYF. CDR3 DNA: TGTGCCAGCAGCCGGCGAAGCGGGAACCTCTACGAGCAGTACTTC.

This sequence joins TRBV6-1 and TRBJ2-5, with 15 bases that match TRBD2. This CDR3 has 17 residues. Germline CDR1 and CDR2: MNHNS and SASEGT. Trimming at V came to 2 bases and at J to 3 bases, leaving 4 bases not matched to a gene. The CDR3 here is CASSEPGLAGGKETQYF. The CDR3 DNA reads TGTGCCAGCAGTGAACCCGGACTAGCGGGGGGGAAAGAGACCCAGTACTTC.

The chain uses TRBV7-9 and TRBJ1-6, with D perhaps TRBD1 (6 bases). V was shortened by 5 bases and J by 6 bases, with 14 bases between the two germline ends. The CDR3 has 15 amino acids. Germline-derived CDR1 and CDR2 are SEHNR and FQNEAQ (reference sequence). The DNA for the CDR3 is TGTGCCAGCAGCGGAGGACAGCTAAGTAATTCACCCCTCCACTTT. Its protein is CASSGGQLSNSPLHF.

This clone was found a few times. This rearrangement joins TRBV28 to TRBJ2-7, with D possibly being TRBD1 (6 bases). Germline V gene data show CDR1 as MDHEN and CDR2 as SYDVKM. This CDR3 has 13 residues. The V end lost 6 bases, the J end lost 3 bases, and 12 bases lay between the germline ends. CDR3 sequence reads: CASRLTGIYEQYF. CDR3 DNA sequence: TGTGCCAGCAGACTTACAGGGATCTACGAGCAGTACTTC.

There are many counts of this clone. This sample includes further DNA sequences coding for the same CDR3. This chain joins TRBV29-1 and TRBJ1-1; D is perhaps TRBD1 (6 bases). The V end lost 7 bases, the J end lost 5 bases, and 8 bases lay between the germline ends. The CDR3 runs 10 residues. The germline CDR1 and CDR2 sequences are SQVTM and ANQGSEA. The CDR3 reads CSGGQTEAFF. The CDR3 nucleotides are TGCAGCGGTGGACAGACTGAAGCTTTCTTT.

The chain's CDR3 is CASSGLTGARNTLTF. The CDR3, as DNA: TGTGCCAGCAGCGGACTAACAGGGGCCAGAAATACCCTCACCTTC. This chain joins TRBV9 and TRBJ1-2, with 7 bases fitting TRBD1. In germline, CDR1 is SGDLS, CDR2 YYNGEE. CDR3 size: 15 residues. Trimming cost V 3 bases and J 13 bases; bases outside gene matches: 18.

V usage is TRBV2 and J usage is TRBJ1-5; the D is unclear. The CDR3 is 17 amino acids. V was trimmed by 8 bases and J by 0 bases, leaving 20 bases between them. CDR1 and CDR2 from the germline V gene are SNHLY and FYNNEI. CDR3 region: CASARHDRPYSNQPQHF. In DNA, the CDR3 is TGTGCCAGCGCCCGACACGACCGGCCCTATAGCAATCAGCCCCAGCATTTT.

This sequence joins TRBV5-1 and TRBJ2-5, with TRBD1 matching over 8 bases. The length of the CDR3 is 15 residues. Germline V gene sequence: CDR1 SGHRS, CDR2 YFSETQ. After removal of 0 bases from V and 4 bases from J, the junction contained 5 bases not matched to a gene. The CDR3 DNA is TGCGCCAGCAGCTTGGGACAGGGGCTGGGAGAGACCCAGTACTTC. Translated: CASSLGQGLGETQYF.

This clone was seen more than once but under ten times. DNA of the CDR3: TGTGCCAGCAGGGGCCTGCGCCAGGTGGAGCAGTACTTC. This codes for CASRGLRQVEQYF. The V and J genes are TRBV2 and TRBJ2-7; no clear D. The CDR3 has 13 amino acids. CDR1 SNHLY and CDR2 FYNNEI come from the germline V gene. The V end lost 6 bases, the J end lost 7 bases, and 16 bases lay between the germline ends.

This clone has only a few counts. The CDR3 nucleotides read TGTGCCAGCAGTTTAGGGGGCGCCGATCAGCCCCAGCATTTT. Its translation: CASSLGGADQPQHF. The chain carries TRBV6-5 and TRBJ1-5; 7 nucleotides align to TRBD1. The CDR3 length is 14 residues. Germline-derived CDR1 and CDR2 are MNHEY and SVGAGI. V shed 4 bases and J 5 bases; nucleotides not matched to a gene: 5.

This clone has more than one count but fewer than ten. The gene calls are TRBV30 and TRBJ1-2, with D tentatively TRBD1 (5 bases). CDR3 length equals 13 residues. CDR1 GTSNPN and CDR2 SVGIG come from the germline V gene (reference sequence). V lost 3 bases, J lost 8 bases, and 16 bases lay in between. Written as DNA, the CDR3 is TGTGCCTGGAGAGGGGATCAGAGTGGAGGCTACACCTTC. This translates into CAWRGDQSGGYTF.